Listed below are T cell receptor beta chains from one sample, sequenced in a study of blood T cell repertoires in COVID-19. TCRdb's copy holds only in-frame clones and misses some; the assay was immunoSEQ multiplex PCR. The sample yields hundreds of thousands of clones, 87% seen once. Material: peripheral blood. All receptors derive from a woman aged 35 to 49 who had recovered from COVID-19. The CDR3 runs from the conserved cysteine through the conserved F or W.

v_call	j_call	cdr3_aa
TRBV2	TRBJ1-4	CASSVGTHSLF
TRBV7-9	TRBJ1-5	CASSQTGSHQPQHF
TRBV11-2	TRBJ1-1	CASSFQGGGYTEAFF
TRBV2	TRBJ1-1	CASRPGGVWNEAFF
TRBV9	TRBJ2-2	CASSTGGMNTGELFF
TRBV6-5	TRBJ2-7	CAIRPRAPGYEQYF
TRBV5-8	TRBJ2-5	CASSPSLMGGGETQYF
TRBV19	TRBJ1-3	CASRMRQGLGNTIYF
TRBV25-1	TRBJ1-2	CASSEYVAAGHGYTF
TRBV19	TRBJ1-6	CASSGDRENSPLHF